The present T cell receptor (beta chain) was sequenced within a study of vaccination and CD4 T cells after COVID-19. This CDR3 comprises 14 residues. V lost 5 bases, J lost 0 bases, and 11 bases lay in between. Germline loops: CDR1 SGHRS, CDR2 YFSETQ. About this clonotype itself: Its antigen is unknown.

Indicated treatment: roughly ten-day PBMC culture with coronavirus spike peptide pools or control peptides (ViraFEST assay). The Oncomine TCR Beta short-read assay was what sequenced the DNA obtained from cultured CD4+ T cells. A single record per CDR3 protein comes from TCRdb applying MiXCR to the PCR reads. The table records approximately 15,000 distinct CDR3 sequences, around 46% of them present only once. This chain uses TRBV5-1 with TRBJ1-1, with D possibly being TRBD1 (5 bases). The material sequenced was CD4+ T cells from blood, cultured in vitro, taken before SARS-CoV-2 vaccination. The source of this sequence is a human donor who had recovered from COVID-19. CDR3 loop: CASRTTAMNTEAFF. CDR3 sequence (DNA): TGCGCCAGCAGAACGACAGCAATGAACACTGAAGCTTTCTTT.